Listed below are T cell receptor beta chains from one sample, sequenced in a study of blood T cell repertoires in COVID-19. Only in-frame clones appear in the TCRdb table, and some are missing; sequencing was by immunoSEQ multiplex PCR. The profile covers 100,000 to 110,000 clones, with roughly 87% appearing a single time and 7.4% taken by the ten largest. What was sequenced was peripheral blood. These receptors all stem from a man younger than 45 in a cohort sampled during active COVID-19. Both conserved end residues are part of each CDR3. Each record gives: CDR3 length, V gene, clone size, J gene, D gene, CDR3 protein, CDR3 DNA. D genes are given only for firm matches. Some rows have no size entry. The others give once, few or many, or a class for an expanded clone.

len: 13
v_gene: TRBV7-7
abundance: NA
j_gene: TRBJ2-3
d_gene: TRBD2
CDR3aa: CASSQNLGGTQYF
CDR3nt: TGTGCCAGCAGCCAAAACCTGGGGGGGACGCAGTATTTT

len: 15
v_gene: TRBV21-1
abundance: NA
j_gene: TRBJ1-4
d_gene: NA
CDR3aa: CASISWGGPNEKLFF
CDR3nt: TGTGCCAGCATCTCCTGGGGGGGCCCTAATGAAAAACTGTTTTTT

len: 14
v_gene: TRBV19
abundance: NA
j_gene: TRBJ1-1
d_gene: NA
CDR3aa: CASSAERGNPEAFF
CDR3nt: TGTGCCAGTAGTGCCGAAAGGGGGAATCCTGAAGCTTTCTTT

len: 13
v_gene: TRBV3-1/TRBV3-2
abundance: NA
j_gene: TRBJ2-3
d_gene: TRBD2
CDR3aa: CASSQEGLAEQYF
CDR3nt: TGTGCCAGCAGCCAAGAAGGACTAGCGGAGCAGTATTTT

len: 15
v_gene: TRBV9
abundance: NA
j_gene: TRBJ1-5
d_gene: NA
CDR3aa: CASSGNGDSNQPQHF
CDR3nt: TGTGCCAGCAGCGGCAACGGGGATAGCAATCAGCCCCAGCATTTT

len: 13
v_gene: TRBV2
abundance: NA
j_gene: TRBJ2-5
d_gene: TRBD1
CDR3aa: CASSVDRGGTQYF
CDR3nt: TGTGCCAGCAGTGTTGACAGGGGGGGGACCCAGTACTTC

len: 16
v_gene: TRBV28
abundance: NA
j_gene: TRBJ1-5
d_gene: NA
CDR3aa: CASSLPGRALAQPQHF
CDR3nt: TGTGCCAGCAGTTTACCCGGCAGGGCACTCGCTCAGCCCCAGCATTTT

len: 11
v_gene: TRBV13
abundance: NA
j_gene: TRBJ1-1
d_gene: NA
CDR3aa: CASSPYTEAFF
CDR3nt: TGTGCCAGCAGCCCGTATACTGAAGCTTTCTTT

len: 11
v_gene: TRBV7-9
abundance: many
j_gene: TRBJ2-3
d_gene: NA
CDR3aa: CASSLLDTQYF
CDR3nt: TGTGCCAGCAGCTTACTCGATACGCAGTATTTT

len: 14
v_gene: TRBV11-2
abundance: NA
j_gene: TRBJ2-7
d_gene: TRBD1
CDR3aa: CASSLVRGPYEQYF
CDR3nt: TGTGCCAGCAGCCTAGTCAGGGGGCCGTACGAGCAGTACTTC

len: 15
v_gene: TRBV2
abundance: NA
j_gene: TRBJ1-6
d_gene: NA
CDR3aa: CASSGQGSYNSPLHF
CDR3nt: TGTGCCAGCAGTGGGCAGGGCTCCTATAATTCACCCCTCCACTTT

len: 12
v_gene: TRBV29-1
abundance: NA
j_gene: TRBJ2-7
d_gene: NA
CDR3aa: CSVEYSPYEQYF
CDR3nt: TGCAGCGTTGAATACAGCCCGTACGAGCAGTACTTC

len: 15
v_gene: TRBV4-2
abundance: NA
j_gene: TRBJ2-3
d_gene: NA
CDR3aa: CASSQSDTRADTQYF
CDR3nt: TGTGCCAGCAGCCAATCGGACACCCGGGCAGATACGCAGTATTTT

len: 15
v_gene: TRBV2
abundance: NA
j_gene: TRBJ1-1
d_gene: TRBD1
CDR3aa: CASNLSGGTNTEAFF
CDR3nt: TGTGCCAGCAACTTATCAGGGGGTACGAACACTGAAGCTTTCTTT

len: 16
v_gene: TRBV3-1/TRBV3-2
abundance: NA
j_gene: TRBJ2-5
d_gene: TRBD2
CDR3aa: CASSLRLAGGRETQYF
CDR3nt: TGTGCCAGCAGCCTCAGGCTAGCGGGGGGGAGAGAGACCCAGTACTTC

len: 14
v_gene: TRBV18
abundance: NA
j_gene: TRBJ1-2
d_gene: NA
CDR3aa: CASSPVHSNYGYTF
CDR3nt: TGTGCCAGCTCACCAGTGCACAGTAACTATGGCTACACCTTC

len: 13
v_gene: TRBV6-5
abundance: NA
j_gene: TRBJ1-1
d_gene: NA
CDR3aa: CASRTTGNTEAFF
CDR3nt: TGTGCCAGCAGGACGACAGGGAACACTGAAGCTTTCTTT

len: 13
v_gene: TRBV19
abundance: NA
j_gene: TRBJ2-1
d_gene: NA
CDR3aa: CASSHSYNNEQFF
CDR3nt: TGTGCCAGTAGTCACTCTTATAACAATGAGCAGTTCTTC

len: 11
v_gene: TRBV20-1
abundance: NA
j_gene: TRBJ2-5
d_gene: NA
CDR3aa: CSAPRGETQYF
CDR3nt: TGCAGTGCCCCAAGGGGGGAGACCCAGTACTTC

len: 14
v_gene: TRBV6-6
abundance: NA
j_gene: TRBJ2-3
d_gene: TRBD2
CDR3aa: CASQREGWQDTQYF
CDR3nt: TGTGCCAGCCAGCGGGAGGGTTGGCAAGATACGCAGTATTTT

len: 14
v_gene: TRBV5-4
abundance: NA
j_gene: TRBJ2-7
d_gene: TRBD2
CDR3aa: CASSPSGGSYEQYF
CDR3nt: TGTGCCAGCAGCCCTAGCGGGGGCTCCTACGAGCAGTACTTC

len: 10
v_gene: TRBV20-1
abundance: NA
j_gene: TRBJ1-2
d_gene: NA
CDR3aa: CSVPGYGYTF
CDR3nt: TGCAGTGTACCAGGCTATGGCTACACCTTC

len: 15
v_gene: TRBV5-1
abundance: few
j_gene: TRBJ2-1
d_gene: TRBD2
CDR3aa: CASSSRTSGGNEQFF
CDR3nt: TGCGCCAGCAGCTCTCGGACTAGCGGGGGCAATGAGCAGTTCTTC

len: 15
v_gene: TRBV7-9
abundance: NA
j_gene: TRBJ2-7
d_gene: NA
CDR3aa: CASSSPGKKDREQYF
CDR3nt: TGTGCCAGCAGTTCACCAGGGAAAAAAGATAGGGAGCAGTACTTC

len: 15
v_gene: TRBV2
abundance: NA
j_gene: TRBJ1-2
d_gene: NA
CDR3aa: CASRDFGNSIYGYTF
CDR3nt: TGTGCCAGCAGAGATTTCGGGAATTCTATCTATGGCTACACCTTC

len: 13
v_gene: TRBV27
abundance: once
j_gene: TRBJ1-3
d_gene: NA
CDR3aa: CASSLSRGNTIYF
CDR3nt: TGTGCCAGCAGTTTATCGAGGGGGAACACCATATATTTT

len: 14
v_gene: TRBV20-1
abundance: NA
j_gene: TRBJ2-7
d_gene: TRBD2
CDR3aa: CSASIPSGSREQYF
CDR3nt: TGCAGTGCTAGTATCCCTAGCGGGTCTAGGGAGCAGTACTTC

len: 14
v_gene: TRBV7-2
abundance: NA
j_gene: TRBJ1-6
d_gene: TRBD1
CDR3aa: CASSQGTGGSPLHF
CDR3nt: TGTGCCAGCAGTCAGGGGACAGGAGGTTCACCCCTCCACTTT

len: 14
v_gene: TRBV5-6
abundance: once
j_gene: TRBJ2-1
d_gene: NA
CDR3aa: CASSLGGRYNEQFF
CDR3nt: TGTGCCAGCAGCTTGGGGGGCAGATACAATGAGCAGTTCTTC

len: 14
v_gene: TRBV2
abundance: NA
j_gene: TRBJ2-5
d_gene: TRBD1
CDR3aa: CASTGTGGRETQYF
CDR3nt: TGTGCCAGCACCGGGACAGGGGGCCGGGAGACCCAGTACTTC

len: 16
v_gene: TRBV10-3
abundance: NA
j_gene: TRBJ2-7
d_gene: NA
CDR3aa: CAISESVRAGANEQYF
CDR3nt: TGTGCCATCAGTGAGTCAGTTCGCGCAGGGGCAAACGAGCAGTACTTC

len: 13
v_gene: TRBV6-4
abundance: NA
j_gene: TRBJ2-5
d_gene: TRBD1
CDR3aa: CASSSGQGETQYF
CDR3nt: TGTGCCAGCAGTTCGGGACAGGGGGAGACCCAGTACTTC

len: 15
v_gene: TRBV4-1
abundance: NA
j_gene: TRBJ1-1
d_gene: NA
CDR3aa: CASSPSGGVNTEAFF
CDR3nt: TGCGCCAGCAGCCCCTCCGGGGGGGTGAACACTGAAGCTTTCTTT

len: 15
v_gene: TRBV3-1/TRBV3-2
abundance: NA
j_gene: TRBJ1-6
d_gene: NA
CDR3aa: CASSKESSYNSPLHF
CDR3nt: TGTGCCAGCAGCAAAGAGAGCTCCTATAATTCACCCCTCCACTTT

len: 16
v_gene: TRBV7-2
abundance: NA
j_gene: TRBJ2-3
d_gene: NA
CDR3aa: CASSLIQGGATDTQYF
CDR3nt: TGTGCCAGCAGCTTGATCCAGGGGGGCGCCACAGATACGCAGTATTTT

len: 15
v_gene: TRBV6-5
abundance: NA
j_gene: TRBJ1-6
d_gene: NA
CDR3aa: CASSDDSFLNSPLHF
CDR3nt: TGTGCCAGCAGCGACGACAGTTTCCTTAATTCACCCCTCCACTTT

len: 13
v_gene: TRBV6-5
abundance: NA
j_gene: TRBJ2-3
d_gene: NA
CDR3aa: CATQLPGTDTQYF
CDR3nt: TGTGCCACCCAACTTCCCGGCACAGATACGCAGTATTTT

len: 14
v_gene: TRBV18
abundance: NA
j_gene: TRBJ1-1
d_gene: TRBD1
CDR3aa: CASTRDRDDTEAFF
CDR3nt: TGTGCCAGCACGAGGGACAGGGATGACACTGAAGCTTTCTTT

len: 16
v_gene: TRBV4-1
abundance: NA
j_gene: TRBJ2-7
d_gene: TRBD1
CDR3aa: CASSQDPQGASDEQYF
CDR3nt: TGCGCCAGCAGCCAAGATCCCCAGGGGGCTAGCGACGAGCAGTACTTC

len: 19
v_gene: TRBV4-1
abundance: NA
j_gene: TRBJ2-7
d_gene: TRBD2
CDR3aa: CASSQPRLAGGPGSYEQYF
CDR3nt: TGCGCCAGCAGCCAGCCCAGACTAGCGGGGGGGCCCGGGTCCTACGAGCAGTACTTC

len: 12
v_gene: TRBV12-3/TRBV12-4
abundance: NA
j_gene: TRBJ2-1
d_gene: NA
CDR3aa: CASSPAYNEQFF
CDR3nt: TGTGCCAGCAGTCCAGCCTACAATGAGCAGTTCTTC

len: 13
v_gene: TRBV5-4
abundance: NA
j_gene: TRBJ2-5
d_gene: NA
CDR3aa: CASSPGSKETQYF
CDR3nt: TGTGCCAGCAGCCCGGGATCTAAAGAGACCCAGTACTTC

len: 12
v_gene: TRBV24-1
abundance: NA
j_gene: TRBJ2-5
d_gene: NA
CDR3aa: CASTTAQETQYF
CDR3nt: TGTGCCAGTACGACAGCACAAGAGACCCAGTACTTC

len: 11
v_gene: TRBV10-3
abundance: NA
j_gene: TRBJ2-5
d_gene: NA
CDR3aa: CAISESETQYF
CDR3nt: TGTGCCATCAGTGAGTCGGAGACCCAGTACTTC